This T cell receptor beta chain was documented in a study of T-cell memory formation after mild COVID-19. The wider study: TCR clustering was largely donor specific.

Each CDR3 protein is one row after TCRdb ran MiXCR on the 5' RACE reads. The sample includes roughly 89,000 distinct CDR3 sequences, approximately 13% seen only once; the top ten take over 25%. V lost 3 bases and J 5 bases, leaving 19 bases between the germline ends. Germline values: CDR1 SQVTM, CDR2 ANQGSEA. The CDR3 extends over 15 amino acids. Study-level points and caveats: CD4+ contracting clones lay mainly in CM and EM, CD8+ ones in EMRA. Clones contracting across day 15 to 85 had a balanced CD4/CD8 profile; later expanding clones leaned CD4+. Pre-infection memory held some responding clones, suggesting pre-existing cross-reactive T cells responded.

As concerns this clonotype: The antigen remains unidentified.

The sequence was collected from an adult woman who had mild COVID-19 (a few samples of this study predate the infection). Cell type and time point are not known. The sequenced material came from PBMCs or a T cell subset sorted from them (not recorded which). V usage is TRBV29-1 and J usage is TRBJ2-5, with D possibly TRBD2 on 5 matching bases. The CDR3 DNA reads TGCAGCGTTGACCCGTTCGGCGGGCGATTGGAGACCCAGTACTTC. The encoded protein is CSVDPFGGRLETQYF. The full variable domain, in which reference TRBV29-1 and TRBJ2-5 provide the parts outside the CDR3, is SAVISQKPSRDICQRGTSLTIQCQVDSQVTMMFWYRQQPGQSLTLIATANQGSEATYESGFVIDKFPISRPNLTFSTLTVSNMSPEDSSIYLCSVDPFGGRLETQYFGPGTRLLVL.